Below are 17 T cell receptor beta chains sequenced from a single sample in a study of OX40 agonist ivuxolimab in advanced cancers. TCRdb's table, derived via immunoSEQ multiplex PCR, lists solely in-frame clones and lacks some. Here the sample spans roughly 77,000 clones, approximately 85% being singletons. Specimen: CD4+ or CD8+ T cells sorted from blood, collected in a trial of the OX40 agonist ivuxolimab. Receptor source: an adult with an advanced solid tumor such as melanoma, head and neck, liver or kidney cancer.

The chain has TRBV7-3 and TRBJ2-2; TRBD2 matches at 10 bases. CDR1 is SGHTA, CDR2 FQGTGA, per germline. V was pared by 8 bases and J by 1 base, with 1 base of the junction left unmatched. CDR3 length: 14 amino acids. In DNA form, the CDR3 reads TGTGCCAGCTCTAGCGGGGGGAACACCGGGGAGCTGTTTTTT. Protein: CASSSGGNTGELFF.

A remark on this clone: Other nucleotide sequences from this sample produce the same CDR3. The V and J genes are TRBV2 and TRBJ1-2; perhaps TRBD1 as D (5 bases). This CDR3 has 13 residues. Germline V CDR1 and CDR2: SNHLY, FYNNEI. The V end was cut by 2 bases, the J end by 1 base, with 5 bases between. CDR3 nucleotides: TGTGCCAGCAGTGAACAGGGTAACTATGGCTACACCTTC. Translating it yields CASSEQGNYGYTF. The whole variable domain, remainder taken from reference TRBV2 and TRBJ1-2, is EPEVTQTPSHQVTQMGQEVILRCVPISNHLYFYWYRQILGQKVEFLVSFYNNEISEKSEIFDDQFSVERPDGSNFTLKIRSTKLEDSAMYFCASSEQGNYGYTFGSGTRLTVV.

This chain links TRBV28 with TRBJ1-1; maybe TRBD1 (6 bases). V was shortened by 5 bases and J by 5 bases, with 18 bases between the two germline ends. Germline CDR1 reads MDHEN; CDR2 reads SYDVKM. CDR3 size: 15 residues. The DNA for the CDR3 is TGTGCCAGCAGTGGGTGGGGGGGGCCGATTACTGAAGCTTTCTTT. Protein product: CASSGWGGPITEAFF.

This clone has only a few counts. V usage is TRBV30 and J usage is TRBJ1-2; 7 bases align to TRBD1. With 3 bases clipped from V and 8 bases from J, the junction kept 6 bases outside the gene matches. Germline-derived CDR1 and CDR2 are GTSNPN and SVGIG (reference sequence). The CDR3 totals 12 residues. In nucleotides, the CDR3 is TGTGCCTGGAGCGACAGGGCAAGAGGCTACACCTTC. This encodes CAWSDRARGYTF.

The chain carries TRBV30 and TRBJ2-1; TRBD2 aligns across 11 bases. The CDR3 loop spans 15 amino acids. Germline trimming cut 1 base from V and 4 bases from J; bases unmatched to any gene: 3. Germline V gene data show CDR1 as GTSNPN and CDR2 as SVGIG (reference sequence). CDR3 nucleotides: TGTGCCTGGAGTGGGGGACTAGCGGCTTACAATGAGCAGTTCTTC. It encodes CAWSGGLAAYNEQFF.

The chain joins TRBV28 to TRBJ1-2; TRBD1 agrees at 7 bases. J lost 3 bases, V lost 3 bases, and 4 bases had no gene match. The germline gives CDR1 MDHEN, CDR2 SYDVKM. This CDR3 comprises 14 residues. In DNA, the CDR3 is TGTGCCAGCAGTTTTATCGACAGGGACTATGGCTACACCTTC. Amino acid sequence: CASSFIDRDYGYTF.

The chain has TRBV7-9 and TRBJ2-1, with D possibly being TRBD2 (7 bases). Germline CDR1 and CDR2: SEHNR and FQNEAQ (reference sequence). Between the trimmed V and J ends, which lost 8 bases and 8 bases, there was a span of 13 bases. The CDR3 length is 12 residues. The CDR3 nucleotides are TGTGCCAGCGGCATAGGGGGGGATGAGCAGTTCTTC. Translated, it gives CASGIGGDEQFF. The full variable domain, with the rest looked up from reference TRBV7-9 and TRBJ2-1, is DTGVSQNPRHKITKRGQNVTFRCDPISEHNRLYWYRQTLGQGPEFLTYFQNEAQLEKSRLLSDRFSAERPKGSFSTLEIQRTEQGDSAMYLCASGIGGDEQFFGPGTRLTVL.

The V call is TRBV5-1, the J call TRBJ1-2; TRBD1 is a possible D gene (5 bases). The CDR3 runs 13 residues. CDR1 is SGHRS and CDR2 is YFSETQ in the germline V gene. V was cut by 4 bases and J by 3 bases, with 10 bases left in between. The CDR3 reads CASSLDTYYGYTF. The CDR3 DNA reads TGCGCCAGCAGCCTGGACACCTACTATGGCTACACCTTC. Supplemented by reference TRBV5-1 and TRBJ1-2, the full variable domain reads KAGVTQTPRYLIKTRGQQVTLSCSPISGHRSVSWYQQTPGQGLQFLFEYFSETQRNKGNFPGRFSGRQFSNSRSEMNVSTLELGDSALYLCASSLDTYYGYTFGSGTRLTVV.

The V call is TRBV6-5, the J call TRBJ1-2; 9 nucleotides align to TRBD1. V dropped 6 bases and J dropped 1; count of bases not matched to a gene: 6. Germline loops: CDR1 MNHEY, CDR2 SVGAGI. CDR3 length equals 15 residues. The CDR3 DNA reads TGTGCCAGCAGAGCCTCGGGACAGGGTAACTATGGCTACACCTTC. Amino acid sequence: CASRASGQGNYGYTF.

The rearrangement links TRBV7-9 to TRBJ2-2; D remains ambiguous. CDR3 length: 13 amino acids. Germline V lookup: CDR1 SEHNR, CDR2 FQNEAQ (reference sequence). The V and J ends lost 1 base and 7 bases respectively, with 7 bases between them. This CDR3 reads CASSLGGNGELFF. The CDR3 DNA reads as TGTGCCAGCAGCTTAGGTGGAAACGGGGAGCTGTTTTTT.

The chain couples TRBV11-2 to TRBJ2-1, with 11 bases matching TRBD2. Looked up from germline, CDR1 is SGHAT and CDR2 is FQNNGV. The CDR3 is made up of 16 amino acids. V lost 6 bases, J lost 9 bases, and 13 bases stayed unmatched. The CDR3 DNA reads as TGTGCCAGCAGTCTCGCCCTAGCGGGGGGTTTGGGTGAGCAGTTCTTC. This sequence encodes CASSLALAGGLGEQFF.

This clone was observed a handful of times. CDR3 coding DNA: TGCGCCAGCAGTGAAAGGGACGTAAAAAACATTCAGTACTTC. Its translation is CASSERDVKNIQYF. The chain employs TRBV10-1 and TRBJ2-4; possibly TRBD1 or TRBD2 for D (5 bases each). This CDR3 has 14 amino acids. CDR1 and CDR2 (germline): WNHNN, SYGVQD (reference sequence). The V end was cut by 3 bases, the J end by 4 bases, with 10 bases between.

CDR3 coding DNA: TGCGCCAGCAGCAACCGGGACAGGGGGTATCAAGGTGAAGCTTTCTTT. This sequence encodes CASSNRDRGYQGEAFF. The chain is built from TRBV5-1 and TRBJ1-1, with TRBD1 matching 11 bases. The ends lost 4 bases at V and 7 bases at J; junction bases unmatched: 12. CDR3 length: 16 residues. From germline, CDR1 is SGHRS and CDR2 YFSETQ.

This chain uses TRBV6-1 with TRBJ2-7, with a possible D match to TRBD2 (6 bases). Germline V lookup: CDR1 MNHNS, CDR2 SASEGT. The V and J ends lost 4 bases and 8 bases respectively, with 12 bases between them. This CDR3 contains 12 residues. CDR3 DNA sequence: TGTGCCAGCAGTGTCTCGGCGGGGCAGCAGTACTTC. As protein: CASSVSAGQQYF.

This clone was observed a handful of times. Here the CDR3 reads CASSLIPGQTQPQHF. The CDR3 DNA is TGCGCCAGCAGCTTGATCCCGGGACAGACTCAGCCCCAGCATTTT. The chain is built from TRBV5-1 and TRBJ1-5; 7 nucleotides match TRBD1. This CDR3 is 15 amino acids long. J lost 6 bases, V lost 1 base, and 7 bases had no gene match. In germline, CDR1 is SGHRS, CDR2 YFSETQ.

This clone was observed once. The chain links TRBV27 to TRBJ1-6; 11 bases are shared with TRBD1. Germline loops: CDR1 MNHEY, CDR2 SMNVEV (reference sequence). The CDR3 covers 13 residues. V was clipped by 6 bases and J by 11 bases; unmatched bases: 3. The CDR3 coding sequence is TGTGCCAGCAGCACGGGACAGGGGGCACCCCTCCACTTT. Translated, it gives CASSTGQGAPLHF.

V usage is TRBV28 and J usage is TRBJ2-4; D not resolved. V lost 4 bases to trimming and J lost 8 bases, with 9 bases between them. This CDR3 comprises 12 residues. The germline V gene has CDR1 MDHEN and CDR2 SYDVKM. The CDR3 sequence is CASSSTRDIQYF. The DNA of the CDR3 is TGTGCCAGCAGTTCCACAAGGGACATTCAGTACTTC.